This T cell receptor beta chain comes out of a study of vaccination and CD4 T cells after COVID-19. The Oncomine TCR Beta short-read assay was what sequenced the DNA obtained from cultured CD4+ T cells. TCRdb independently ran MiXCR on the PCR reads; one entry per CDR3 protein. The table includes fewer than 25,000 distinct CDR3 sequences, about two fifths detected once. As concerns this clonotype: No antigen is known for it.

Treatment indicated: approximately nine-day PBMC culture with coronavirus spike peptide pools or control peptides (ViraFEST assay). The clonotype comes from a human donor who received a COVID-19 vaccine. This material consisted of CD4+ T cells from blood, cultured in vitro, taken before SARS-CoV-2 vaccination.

CDR3 protein: CSARSGREGTQYF. The CDR3 DNA reads TGCAGTGCTAGGAGCGGGAGAGAGGGGACCCAGTACTTC. V gene TRBV20-1 combines with J gene TRBJ2-5, with 8 bases aligning to TRBD2. Germline assignment: CDR1 DFQATT and CDR2 SNEGSKA (reference sequence). This CDR3 has 13 amino acids. V lost 3 bases to trimming and J lost 7 bases; unmatched junction nucleotides: 7.